This T cell receptor beta chain emerged from a study of blood T cell repertoires in COVID-19. In the study overall: Acute and convalescent COVID-19 specimens originated in the United States, Italy and Spain.

Original methodology: Estimates of nucleated cell counts were drawn from the amplification of reference gene primers. Method: immunoSEQ multiplex PCR; TCRdb's copy keeps in-frame clones and lacks some. V and J calls and clone size are those listed in that table; D and trimming were worked out from the DNA. The sample holds about 200,000 clones, approximately 84% seen once. Trimming removed 7 bases from V and 8 bases from J; junction bases left unmatched: 8. The CDR3 length is 13 residues. Germline V CDR1 and CDR2: SGHNT, YYREEE (reference sequence). The sequence was collected from a woman in her 70s with active or convalescent COVID-19. Sequenced input: peripheral blood. The chain has TRBV5-4 and TRBJ2-2; 7 nucleotides line up with TRBD1. CDR3 protein: CASASQGLGELFF. The CDR3, as DNA: TGTGCCAGCGCCTCACAGGGGCTGGGGGAGCTGTTTTTT.